This T cell receptor (beta chain) was obtained from a study of OX40 agonist ivuxolimab in advanced cancers. About the study: Having had anti-PD-1, anti-PD-L1 or anti-CTLA-4 therapy before was allowed, and roughly 38% had some. Study conclusions and caveats: Those patients achieving a partial response at 0.1-3.0 mg/kg showed among the lowest clonal expansion. Normalized expansion of T-cell clones was also low for some nonresponders.

In germline, CDR1 is SGHNT, CDR2 YYREEE (reference sequence). The CDR3 runs to 14 residues. The junction had 4 bases not matched to a gene; V was cut back by 4 bases and J by 1 base. Details on this clone: Antigen unknown.

Clones were sequenced by immunoSEQ multiplex PCR, and TCRdb holds only the in-frame ones, with some missing. The sample consists of tens of thousands of clones, 92% of them appearing once. The V call is TRBV5-4, the J call TRBJ1-2, with TRBD1 matching 7 bases. This receptor was identified in an adult with an advanced solid tumor such as melanoma, head and neck, liver or kidney cancer. The sequencing here drew on CD4+ or CD8+ T cells sorted from blood, taken in a trial of the OX40 agonist ivuxolimab. The CDR3 DNA sequence: TGTGCCAGCAGCCGGGACAGCTATAACTATGGCTACACCTTC. The encoded protein is CASSRDSYNYGYTF.